Shown below are 11 T cell receptor beta chains from a single sample sequenced in a study of blood T cell repertoires in COVID-19. Here immunoSEQ multiplex PCR was the method, and the copy in TCRdb shows in-frame clones only, minus some. The table has over 200,000 clones, roughly 91% seen once; the top ten hold about 1%. Specimen: peripheral blood. Every receptor here comes from a woman aged 35 to 49 who had recovered from COVID-19.

The chain is built from TRBV29-1 and TRBJ2-5, with D tentatively TRBD2 (6 bases). Germline V gene data show CDR1 as SQVTM and CDR2 as ANQGSEA. Trimming cost V 7 bases and J 7 bases, with 13 bases left between them. The CDR3 has 11 residues. The CDR3 nucleotides are TGCAGCGCCCGGGACTCCTCGACCCAGTACTTC. It encodes CSARDSSTQYF.

The chain links TRBV14 to TRBJ1-1; D is unclear. Trimming removed 2 bases at V and 1 base at J, with 11 bases between. This CDR3 has 15 residues. The germline V gene has CDR1 SGHDN and CDR2 FVKESK. DNA of the CDR3: TGTGCCAGCAGCCAAACTGCACGGAGGAACACTGAAGCTTTCTTT. This sequence encodes CASSQTARRNTEAFF.

The chain has TRBV21-1 and TRBJ2-7; the DNA was not used to check the table's D call, TRBD2. TRBV21-1 is a known pseudogene. The CDR3 is 17 residues long. The CDR3 bases are TGTGCCAGCAGCCCCGGGACTAGCGGCCCCCGAGCCTACGAGCAGTACTTC. This sequence encodes CASSPGTSGPRAYEQYF.

V usage is TRBV9 and J usage is TRBJ1-6; 7 bases line up with TRBD1. With V trimmed by 0 bases and J by 4 bases, 4 bases remained unmatched. The germline V gene has CDR1 SGDLS and CDR2 YYNGEE. This CDR3 region has 16 residues. CDR3 region: CASSVGGDRYNSPLHF. In DNA, the CDR3 is TGTGCCAGCAGCGTAGGTGGGGACAGATATAATTCACCCCTCCACTTT.

The chain has TRBV25-1 and TRBJ1-2, with a weak D call TRBD1 (6 bases). Germline assignment: CDR1 MGHDK and CDR2 SYGVNS. This CDR3 comprises 18 residues. The V gene lost 3 bases and the J gene lost 1 base, with 21 bases spanning the gap. In nucleotides, the CDR3 is TGTGCCAGCAGTGAGACGGGGCCCGACAGGTTTTATAACTATGGCTACACCTTC. Translated, it gives CASSETGPDRFYNYGYTF.

The rearrangement links TRBV12-3 or TRBV12-4 to TRBJ1-1; D not certain. Between the trimmed V and J ends, which lost 0 bases and 1 base, there was a span of 3 bases. CDR3 size: 13 residues. The CDR3, as DNA: TGTGCCAGCAGTTTAGCCCAGAACACTGAAGCTTTCTTT. It encodes CASSLAQNTEAFF.

This rearrangement joins TRBV30 to TRBJ2-2; D is perhaps TRBD2 (5 bases). The CDR3 is made up of 13 amino acids. Germline V CDR1 and CDR2: GTSNPN, SVGIG (reference sequence). V gave up 3 bases and J gave up 5 bases, with 10 bases separating them. CDR3 in amino acids: CAWSGPGTGELFF. The CDR3, as DNA: TGTGCCTGGAGCGGGCCGGGGACCGGGGAGCTGTTTTTT.

The genes are TRBV5-5 and TRBJ1-5; 7 bases are a match to TRBD1. Germline CDR1 is SGHKS and CDR2 is YYEKEE (reference sequence). The CDR3 sequence is 16 residues long. Germline trimming cut 0 bases from V and 0 bases from J; bases unmatched to any gene: 3. CDR3 nucleotides: TGTGCCAGCAGCTTGGATGGGACAGATAGCAATCAGCCCCAGCATTTT. Translating it yields CASSLDGTDSNQPQHF. Full variable domain (rest looked up from reference TRBV5-5 and TRBJ1-5): DAGVTQSPTHLIKTRGQQVTLRCSPISGHKSVSWYQQVLGQGPQFIFQYYEKEERGRGNFPDRFSARQFPNYSSELNVNALLLGDSALYLCASSLDGTDSNQPQHFGDGTRLSIL.

Only one count was recorded for this clone. The rearrangement links TRBV7-2 to TRBJ2-1; 10 positions agree with TRBD2. After removal of 2 bases from V and 8 bases from J, the junction contained 9 bases not matched to a gene. CDR1 and CDR2 (germline): SGHTA, FQGNSA. The CDR3 sequence is 16 residues long. Written as DNA, the CDR3 is TGTGCCAGCAGCTTAACCCTAGCGGGGGTTAAGGATGAGCAGTTCTTC. Its protein is CASSLTLAGVKDEQFF.

This clone was picked up one time. CDR3 amino acids: CATQPSVSSYEQYF. CDR3 bases: TGTGCCACCCAGCCCAGCGTCTCCTCCTACGAGCAGTACTTC. This chain links TRBV5-4 with TRBJ2-7; D remains ambiguous. The ends were cut back, 9 bases at V and 0 bases at J, with 16 bases in the middle. CDR1 is SGHNT and CDR2 is YYREEE in the germline V gene (reference sequence). This CDR3 has 14 residues.

The chain joins TRBV18 to TRBJ1-1; 8 bases agree with TRBD1. CDR3 length: 14 residues. Trimming cost V 4 bases and J 0 bases; bases outside gene matches: 1. CDR1 and CDR2 (germline): KGHSH, LQKENI. The CDR3 region is CASSQTGVNTEAFF. In DNA form, the CDR3 reads TGTGCCAGCTCACAGACAGGGGTGAACACTGAAGCTTTCTTT.